This TCR beta chain is from a study of cytomegalovirus exposure and HLA in healthy donors. The wider study: It was reported in a later analysis that the same platform had been used for the 120 or so validation repertoires as for the 666 first-cohort repertoires.

Profiled with immunoSEQ multiplex PCR; TCRdb holds only in-frame clones, not every one. The sample has tens of thousands of clones, roughly 94% seen once. V was pared by 0 bases and J by 3 bases, with 32 bases between. This CDR3 has 23 amino acids. Germline V gene lookup returns CDR1 SGHVT and CDR2 SQSDAQ. Overall study results and limits: The classifier was said to identify cytomegalovirus status with high specificity and sensitivity. Cytomegalovirus association was listed for roughly 160 TCR beta chains. In vitro assays verified that a few CMV-associated chains recognized CMV antigens specifically.

Points on this clone: The antigen is unknown.

This TCR was recovered from a woman aged 18-29 years in good health and CMV-seropositive. Sequencing was carried out using PBMCs. This chain connects TRBV7-4 to TRBJ1-4; D might be TRBD1 (6 bases). The CDR3 protein is CASSLAAGLNAGTPKGANEKLFF. CDR3 in DNA: TGTGCCAGCAGCTTAGCCGCAGGGTTAAACGCCGGGACACCTAAAGGCGCTAATGAAAAACTGTTTTTT.